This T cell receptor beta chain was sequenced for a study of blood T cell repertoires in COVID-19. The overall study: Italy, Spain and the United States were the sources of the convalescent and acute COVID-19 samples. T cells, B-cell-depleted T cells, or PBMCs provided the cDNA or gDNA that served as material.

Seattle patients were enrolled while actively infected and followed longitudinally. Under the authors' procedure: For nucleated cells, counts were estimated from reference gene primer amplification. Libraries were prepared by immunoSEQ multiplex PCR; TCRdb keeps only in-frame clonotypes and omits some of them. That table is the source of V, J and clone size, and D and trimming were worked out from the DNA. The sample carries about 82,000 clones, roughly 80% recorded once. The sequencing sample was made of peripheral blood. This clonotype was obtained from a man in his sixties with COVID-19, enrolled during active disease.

CDR3 residues: CASSPGTTGGGTEAFF. Here the CDR3 DNA reads TGTGCCAGCAGTCCTGGAACAACAGGGGGCGGAACTGAAGCTTTCTTT. This chain joins TRBV6-6 and TRBJ1-1; 9 bases agree with TRBD1. Germline trimming cut 5 bases from V and 5 bases from J; bases unmatched to any gene: 12. The germline V gene encodes CDR1 MNHNY and CDR2 SVGAGI (reference sequence). The CDR3 totals 16 residues.